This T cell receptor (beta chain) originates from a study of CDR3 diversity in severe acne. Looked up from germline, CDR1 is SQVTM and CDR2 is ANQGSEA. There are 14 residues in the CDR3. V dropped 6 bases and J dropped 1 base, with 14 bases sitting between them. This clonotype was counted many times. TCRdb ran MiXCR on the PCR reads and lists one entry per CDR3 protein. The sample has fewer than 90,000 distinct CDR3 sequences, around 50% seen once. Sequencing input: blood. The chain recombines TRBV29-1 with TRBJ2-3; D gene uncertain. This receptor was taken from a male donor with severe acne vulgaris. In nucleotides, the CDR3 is TGCAGCGTCCGCCTCGCCCTGGGCACAGATACGCAGTATTTT. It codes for CSVRLALGTDTQYF.